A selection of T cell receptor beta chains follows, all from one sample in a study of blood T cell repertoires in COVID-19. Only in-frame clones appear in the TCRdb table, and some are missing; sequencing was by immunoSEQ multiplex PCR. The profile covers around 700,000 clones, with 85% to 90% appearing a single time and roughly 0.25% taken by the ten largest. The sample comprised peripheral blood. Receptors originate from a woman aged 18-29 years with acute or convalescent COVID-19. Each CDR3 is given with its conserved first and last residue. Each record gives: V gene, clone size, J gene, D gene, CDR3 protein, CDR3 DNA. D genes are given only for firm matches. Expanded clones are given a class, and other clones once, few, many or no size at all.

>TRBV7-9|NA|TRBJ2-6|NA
CASSLGGSSGANVLTF
TGTGCCAGCAGCTTAGGAGGGAGCTCTGGGGCCAACGTCCTGACTTTC
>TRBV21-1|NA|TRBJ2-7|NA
CASSANTTLVPYEQYF
TGTGCCAGCAGCGCTAATACCACTCTCGTACCCTACGAGCAGTACTTC
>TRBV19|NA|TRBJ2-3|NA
CASSMRAGGGDTQYF
TGTGCCAGTAGTATGAGGGCAGGGGGAGGAGATACGCAGTATTTT
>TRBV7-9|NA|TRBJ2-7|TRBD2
CASSRGDHYEQYF
TGTGCCAGCAGCCGGGGGGATCACTACGAGCAGTACTTC
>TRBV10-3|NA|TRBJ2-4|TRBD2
CAISESNCCGGAETKNIQYF
TGTGCCATCAGTGAGTCGAATTGTTGCGGGGGGGCTGAGACCAAAAACATTCAGTACTTC
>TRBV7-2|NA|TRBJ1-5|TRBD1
CASSPFGRDRGRPQHF
TGTGCCAGCAGCCCGTTTGGCCGGGACAGGGGGCGGCCCCAGCATTTT
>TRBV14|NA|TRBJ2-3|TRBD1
CASSQVKPGGVDTQYF
TGTGCCAGCAGCCAAGTTAAGCCAGGGGGCGTAGATACGCAGTATTTT
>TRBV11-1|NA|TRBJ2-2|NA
CASSPEGDGELFF
TGTGCCAGCAGCCCCGAAGGGGACGGGGAGCTGTTTTTT
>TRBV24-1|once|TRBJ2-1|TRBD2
CATSDGLAGGSYNEQFF
TGTGCCACCAGTGATGGACTAGCGGGGGGCTCCTACAATGAGCAGTTCTTC
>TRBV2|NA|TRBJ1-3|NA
CASSPRVSSGNTIYF
TGTGCCAGCAGTCCCAGGGTGAGCTCTGGAAACACCATATATTTT
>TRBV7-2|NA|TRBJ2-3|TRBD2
CASSLAGLAGVGDTQYF
TGTGCCAGCAGCTTAGCGGGACTAGCGGGGGTCGGAGATACGCAGTATTTT
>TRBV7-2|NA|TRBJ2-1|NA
CASSPLSRRGEQFF
TGTGCCAGCAGCCCACTTTCGAGAAGAGGTGAGCAGTTCTTC
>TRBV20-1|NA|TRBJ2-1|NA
CSARASAFQFF
TGCAGTGCTAGGGCTAGCGCATTTCAGTTCTTC
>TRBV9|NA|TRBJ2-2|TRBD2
CASSPLGGNRAGELFF
TGTGCCAGCAGCCCCCTCGGGGGGAATAGAGCCGGGGAGCTGTTTTTT
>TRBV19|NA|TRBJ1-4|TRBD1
CASSNRGYDEKLFF
TGTGCCAGTAGTAACAGGGGGTATGATGAAAAACTGTTTTTT
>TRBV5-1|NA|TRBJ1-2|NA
CASSLDGGLGYGYTF
TGCGCCAGCAGCTTGGATGGGGGACTCGGCTATGGCTACACCTTC
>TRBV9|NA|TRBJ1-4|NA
CASSSGYSANEKLFF
TGTGCCAGCAGCTCAGGGTATTCCGCTAATGAAAAACTGTTTTTT
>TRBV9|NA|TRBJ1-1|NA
CASSAYRENTEAFF
TGTGCCAGCAGCGCCTACAGGGAAAACACTGAAGCTTTCTTT
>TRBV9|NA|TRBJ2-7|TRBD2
CASSSPVAGAVSTYEQYF
TGTGCCAGCAGCTCCCCGGTAGCGGGGGCCGTATCTACCTACGAGCAGTACTTC
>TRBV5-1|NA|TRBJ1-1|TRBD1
CASSTGGTEAFF
TGCGCCAGCTCGACAGGGGGCACTGAAGCTTTCTTT
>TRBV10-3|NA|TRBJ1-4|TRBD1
CATQGAQEEKLFF
TGTGCCACCCAGGGGGCCCAGGAGGAAAAACTGTTTTTT
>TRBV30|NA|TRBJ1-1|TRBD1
CAWSLRRGITEAFF
TGTGCCTGGAGTTTGCGCAGGGGGATCACTGAAGCTTTCTTT
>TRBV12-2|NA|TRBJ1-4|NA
CASRSSPEKLFF
TGTGCAAGTCGCTCCTCCCCGGAAAAACTGTTTTTT
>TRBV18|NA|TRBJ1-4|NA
CASSPRSALRDEKLFF
TGTGCCAGCTCACCAAGGTCAGCGCTCAGGGATGAAAAACTGTTTTTT
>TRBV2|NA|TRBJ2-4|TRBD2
CASSPAITSGVNIQYF
TGTGCCAGCAGTCCCGCGATAACTAGCGGGGTTAACATTCAGTACTTC
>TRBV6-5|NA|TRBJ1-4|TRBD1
CASSQTGEYEKLFF
TGTGCCAGCAGTCAAACAGGGGAGTATGAAAAACTGTTTTTT
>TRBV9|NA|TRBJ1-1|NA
CASSLQGHTEAFF
TGTGCCAGCAGCCTTCAGGGGCACACTGAAGCTTTCTTT
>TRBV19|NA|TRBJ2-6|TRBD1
CASSTGGAKGANVLTF
TGTGCCAGTAGTACAGGGGGCGCAAAGGGGGCCAACGTCCTGACTTTC
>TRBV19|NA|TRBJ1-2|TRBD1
CASSQGAGGGYTF
TGTGCCAGTAGTCAGGGGGCAGGAGGGGGCTACACCTTC
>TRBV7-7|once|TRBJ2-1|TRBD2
CASSPRVGGGTAPNEQFF
TGTGCCAGCAGCCCCCGTGTGGGGGGGGGTACTGCCCCCAATGAGCAGTTCTTC
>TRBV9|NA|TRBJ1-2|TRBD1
CASSVTGTGGSNYGYTF
TGTGCCAGCAGCGTAACCGGGACAGGGGGCTCTAACTATGGCTACACCTTC
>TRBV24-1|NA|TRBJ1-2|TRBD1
CATSDRRHDRGNGYTF
TGTGCCACCAGTGACCGACGCCACGACAGGGGGAACGGCTACACCTTC
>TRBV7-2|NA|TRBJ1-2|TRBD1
CASMDRSSFGYTF
TGTGCCAGCATGGACAGGTCCTCCTTCGGCTACACCTTC
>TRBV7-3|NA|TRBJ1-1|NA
CASSLTSGNTEAFF
TGTGCCAGCAGCTTAACGTCCGGGAACACTGAAGCTTTCTTT
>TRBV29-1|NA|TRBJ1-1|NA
CSVDGVEAFF
TGCAGCGTTGACGGGGTTGAAGCTTTCTTT
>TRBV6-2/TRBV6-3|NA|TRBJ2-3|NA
CASSYSRGAGDTQYF
TGTGCCAGCAGTTACTCTCGGGGGGCAGGGGATACGCAGTATTTT
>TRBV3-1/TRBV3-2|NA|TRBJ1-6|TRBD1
CASSQGTENSPLHF
TGTGCCAGCAGCCAGGGGACAGAGAATTCACCCCTCCACTTT
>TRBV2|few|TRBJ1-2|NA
CASSDLQGPNYGYTF
TGTGCCAGCAGTGACTTACAGGGCCCTAACTATGGCTACACCTTC
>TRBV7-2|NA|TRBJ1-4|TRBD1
CASSSQGTGVGKLFF
TGTGCCAGCAGCTCCCAGGGGACAGGCGTAGGAAAACTGTTTTTT
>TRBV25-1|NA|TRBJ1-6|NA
CASSESSGAGSPLHF
TGTGCCAGCAGTGAATCAAGCGGGGCCGGGTCACCCCTCCACTTT
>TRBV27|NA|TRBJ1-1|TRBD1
CASSFRAGGRNLGRTEAFF
TGTGCCAGCAGTTTTCGGGCAGGGGGACGCAACCTTGGTCGGACTGAAGCTTTCTTT
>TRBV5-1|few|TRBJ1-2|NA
CASSLGAASDGYTF
TGCGCCAGCAGCTTGGGGGCCGCGTCGGATGGCTACACCTTC
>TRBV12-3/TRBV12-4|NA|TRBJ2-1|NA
CASSPTGEQFF
TGTGCCAGCAGTCCTACGGGTGAGCAGTTCTTC
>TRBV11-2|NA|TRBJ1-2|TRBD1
CASSLTGVIDYGYTF
TGTGCCAGCAGCTTGACAGGGGTAATTGACTATGGCTACACCTTC
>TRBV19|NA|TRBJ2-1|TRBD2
CASSVLAGAYNEQFF
TGTGCCAGTAGTGTGCTAGCGGGGGCCTACAATGAGCAGTTCTTC
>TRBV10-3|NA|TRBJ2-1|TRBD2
CAIHGGYSYNEQFF
TGTGCCATCCACGGGGGGTACTCCTACAATGAGCAGTTCTTC
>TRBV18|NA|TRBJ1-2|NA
CASSPPGGYGYTF
TGTGCCAGCTCACCACCGGGGGGGTATGGCTACACCTTC
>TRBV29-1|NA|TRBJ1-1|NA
CSAWGDVFTEAFF
TGCAGCGCCTGGGGGGATGTATTCACTGAAGCTTTCTTT
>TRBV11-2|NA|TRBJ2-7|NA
CASSSPGGTYEQYF
TGTGCCAGCAGCTCCCCGGGCGGGACCTACGAGCAGTACTTC
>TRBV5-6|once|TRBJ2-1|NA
CASSLAAVYLTDEQFF
TGTGCCAGCAGCTTGGCAGCAGTTTACCTTACAGATGAGCAGTTCTTC
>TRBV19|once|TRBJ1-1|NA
CASVGAERLNTEAFF
TGTGCCAGTGTGGGGGCAGAGCGGTTGAACACTGAAGCTTTCTTT
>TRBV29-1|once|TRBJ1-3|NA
CSVERGGGNTIYF
TGCAGCGTTGAGCGCGGGGGCGGAAACACCATATATTTT
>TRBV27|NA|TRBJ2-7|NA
CASSITAGFEQYF
TGTGCCAGCAGTATCACCGCGGGGTTCGAGCAGTACTTC